Following are 12 T cell receptor beta chains from one sample sequenced in a study of human T cells and chemical hapten exposure. TCRdb re-analysed the RACE reads in MiXCR, keeping a single row per CDR3 protein. This sample carries roughly 100,000 distinct CDR3 sequences, 10% to 13% of them seen once, and the ten largest clones take about 3%. As for time point: pre-sensitization, week 0. The treatment is: therapeutic diphenylcyclopropenone sensitization with weekly scalp DPC. The material sequenced was whole blood, taken in connection with sensitization to the hapten diphenylcyclopropenone (DPC). The receptors originated from a woman in her fifties or sixties with alopecia areata. Some clones in this sample may be carry-over from other donors' samples.

In its sample, this clonotype was seen a few times. The chain recombines TRBV7-2 with TRBJ2-3, with D possibly being TRBD1 (5 bases). With 2 bases removed from V and 4 bases from J, the gap between germline ends came to 16 bases. Germline V lookup: CDR1 SGHTA, CDR2 FQGNSA. This CDR3 spans 16 amino acids. CDR3 in DNA: TGTGCCAGCAGCTTAAGAACAGGAGCCCCCCCAGATACGCAGTATTTT. Translation gives CASSLRTGAPPDTQYF.

This chain joins TRBV18 and TRBJ2-3; D is unresolved. This CDR3 contains 15 residues. Trimming cost V 1 base and J 1 base, with 9 bases left between them. Germline CDR1 KGHSH, CDR2 LQKENI. CDR3: CASSPRVSGTDTQYF. The CDR3 DNA is TGTGCCAGCTCACCACGAGTATCCGGCACAGATACGCAGTATTTT.

The table lists this clonotype with many counts. The rearrangement links TRBV11-2 to TRBJ2-3, with D possibly TRBD2 on 6 matching bases. This CDR3 comprises 17 residues. V was clipped by 2 bases and J by 4 bases, with 19 bases between them. Germline CDR1 is SGHAT and CDR2 is FQNNGV. CDR3 DNA: TGTGCCAGCAGCTTATTCCCGCGGGGATCGGTCGCAGATACGCAGTATTTT. Translating it yields CASSLFPRGSVADTQYF.

This clonotype has ten or more counts. The chain links TRBV9 to TRBJ2-5; TRBD2 matches at 7 bases. CDR1 is SGDLS and CDR2 is YYNGEE in the germline V gene. The CDR3 is made up of 17 amino acids. With 3 bases clipped from V and 1 base from J, the junction kept 12 bases outside the gene matches. CDR3 protein: CASSAHQGIAGQETQYF. The CDR3 DNA is TGTGCCAGCAGCGCTCACCAAGGAATAGCGGGCCAAGAGACCCAGTACTTC.

This clonotype was seen many times. The chain is built from TRBV23-1 and TRBJ1-1; no clear D gene. TRBV23-1 is placed among ORFs of uncertain function. Deletions cut 0 bases from V and 0 bases from J, with 8 bases between. The CDR3 runs to 15 residues. The CDR3, as DNA: TGCGCCAGCAGTCAATCCGGAGTCATGAACACTGAAGCTTTCTTT. As protein: CASSQSGVMNTEAFF.

The chain joins TRBV10-3 to TRBJ2-3; no firm D call. Germline loops: CDR1 ENHRY, CDR2 SYGVKD. The CDR3 has 14 amino acids. V was clipped by 6 bases and J by 0 bases, with 10 bases between them. CDR3 sequence (DNA): TGTGCCATCAGCCCACCCTCGAGCACAGATACGCAGTATTTT. As protein: CAISPPSSTDTQYF.

This clonotype was observed at least ten times. The rearrangement links TRBV19 to TRBJ2-5; unclear D gene. Germline CDR1 LNHDA, CDR2 SQIVND (reference sequence). This CDR3 region has 13 residues. V was pared by 9 bases and J by 2 bases, with 13 bases between. The CDR3 DNA follows: TGTGCCAGCTCAGTAAATCGGCAAGAGACCCAGTACTTC. Translation: CASSVNRQETQYF.

This clonotype appeared many times. The chain recombines TRBV18 with TRBJ1-5; maybe TRBD1 (6 bases). This CDR3 spans 15 amino acids. CDR1 and CDR2 (germline): KGHSH, LQKENI. Trimming shortened V by 6 bases and J by 5 bases, and 17 bases separated the two germline ends. DNA of the CDR3: TGTGCCAGCTCGCCCAGGGGTAGCAGGGATCAGCCCCAGCATTTT. It translates to CASSPRGSRDQPQHF.

There are a few counts of this clonotype. The chain uses TRBV2 and TRBJ1-2; 8 bases line up with TRBD1. With V trimmed by 7 bases and J by 7 bases, 8 bases remained unmatched. Germline V gene lookup returns CDR1 SNHLY and CDR2 FYNNEI. This CDR3 region has 13 residues. The CDR3 DNA is TGTGCCAGCACAGGGGGCCGGTTACGTGGCTACACCTTC. Amino acid sequence: CASTGGRLRGYTF.

A note on this clonotype: A read error is possible here, since a much larger clone lies one base away. The chain joins TRBV6-1 to TRBJ1-2; no definite D call. Germline loops: CDR1 MNHNS, CDR2 SASEGT. The CDR3 has 12 residues. CDR3 coding DNA: TGTGCCAGCAGTGAGATGGCATATGGCTACATCTTC. Protein sequence: CASSEMAYGYIF.

This clonotype was detected only a few times. The chain uses TRBV18 and TRBJ1-2; D gene unclear. CDR1 and CDR2 (germline): KGHSH, LQKENI. The CDR3 spans 14 residues. Trimming took 8 bases from V and 6 from J, leaving 19 bases between them. CDR3 loop: CASLVTDLRNGYTF. The CDR3 nucleotides are TGTGCCAGCCTCGTTACGGACCTGAGAAATGGCTACACCTTC.

This clonotype was seen only once. V gene TRBV9 combines with J gene TRBJ2-1; 9 nucleotides line up with TRBD1. CDR3 length: 15 residues. The ends lost 1 base at V and 7 bases at J; junction bases unmatched: 6. Germline CDR1 is SGDLS and CDR2 is YYNGEE. CDR3 DNA sequence: TGTGCCAGCAGCGTAAGGGGACAGGGTCTTAATGAGCAGTTCTTC. Protein product: CASSVRGQGLNEQFF.